Shown below are 13 T cell receptor beta chains from a single sample sequenced in a study of T cell responses to AZD1222 COVID-19 vaccine. Assay: immunoSEQ multiplex PCR; the TCRdb copy retains only in-frame clones and omits some. The sample has roughly 100,000 clones, 91% seen once. The starting material was peripheral blood, obtained on day 0 of AZD1222 vaccination. The receptors originated from an adult in good health.

The chain is built from TRBV27 and TRBJ2-1; 9 positions match TRBD1. The CDR3 is 15 residues long. The V gene end was trimmed by 3 bases and the J gene end by 2 bases; junction bases not matched to a gene: 2. The germline V gene encodes CDR1 MNHEY and CDR2 SMNVEV (reference sequence). The CDR3 nucleotides are TGTGCCAGCAGTTTCGGACAGGGGCCCTACAATGAGCAGTTCTTC. Translating it yields CASSFGQGPYNEQFF.

This chain joins TRBV28 and TRBJ2-7, with D maybe TRBD2 (5 bases). The germline V gene has CDR1 MDHEN and CDR2 SYDVKM. This CDR3 comprises 14 residues. Trimming cost V 8 bases and J 4 bases, with 18 bases left between them. This chain's CDR3 is CASESARGRYEQYF. The CDR3 bases are TGTGCCAGCGAATCGGCACGGGGAAGATACGAGCAGTACTTC.

The CDR3 loop reads CASSKQRPGTGGLDTQYF. The CDR3, as DNA: TGTGCCAGCAGTAAACAGCGGCCCGGGACAGGGGGTTTGGATACGCAGTATTTT. The V and J genes are TRBV27 and TRBJ2-3, with 11 bases lining up with TRBD1. The trim removed 5 bases at V and 6 bases at J, leaving 16 bases unmatched. The germline V gene has CDR1 MNHEY and CDR2 SMNVEV (reference sequence). The CDR3 is 18 amino acids.

The CDR3 bases are TGTGCCAGCAGCCTCCCCGGGACTAGCGGCGCCTACGAGCAGTACTTC. It specifies CASSLPGTSGAYEQYF. The V and J genes are TRBV3-1 (or the pseudogene TRBV3-2) and TRBJ2-7; TRBD2 aligns across 11 bases. Germline V lookup: CDR1 LGHDT, CDR2 YNNKEL (reference sequence). The J segment lost 2 bases and the V segment lost 4 bases, leaving 7 bases of the junction unmatched. CDR3 length: 16 amino acids.

The rearrangement uses TRBV19 and TRBJ1-6, with 7 nucleotides matching TRBD1. This CDR3 comprises 15 residues. Germline-derived CDR1 and CDR2 are LNHDA and SQIVND (reference sequence). Trimming cost V 7 bases and J 7 bases; bases outside gene matches: 10. The CDR3, as DNA: TGTGCCAGTACCATTGGGACAGTAGAGAATTCACCCCTCCACTTT. Translation gives CASTIGTVENSPLHF.

The chain combines TRBV10-3 with TRBJ2-5; 7 bases fit TRBD2. Trimming removed 4 bases from V and 4 bases from J; junction bases left unmatched: 0. Germline CDR1 ENHRY, CDR2 SYGVKD. The CDR3 extends over 12 amino acids. CDR3 protein: CAISGGGETQYF. CDR3 bases: TGTGCCATCAGTGGGGGGGGAGAGACCCAGTACTTC.

The chain recombines TRBV27 with TRBJ2-7; D call uncertain. Trimming removed 0 bases from V and 0 bases from J, with 9 bases in between. Germline CDR1 reads MNHEY; CDR2 reads SMNVEV (reference sequence). This CDR3 spans 15 amino acids. The DNA of the CDR3 is TGTGCCAGCAGTTTATCAGGAGTTAGCTCCTACGAGCAGTACTTC. Amino acid sequence: CASSLSGVSSYEQYF.

This sequence joins TRBV6-5 and TRBJ2-7; 7 bases align to TRBD1. CDR3 length: 11 amino acids. CDR1 is MNHEY, CDR2 SVGAGI, per germline. Losses at the gene ends were 6 bases for V and 5 bases for J; bases not matched to a gene: 1. CDR3 sequence: CASRTGNEQYF. The DNA for the CDR3 is TGTGCCAGCAGGACAGGGAACGAGCAGTACTTC.

J is TRBJ2-3 and V is TRBV7-2; tentative D call: TRBD2 (5 bases). The CDR3 has 13 amino acids. The V end lost 1 base, the J end lost 6 bases, and 8 bases lay between the germline ends. In germline, CDR1 is SGHTA, CDR2 FQGNSA. CDR3 in DNA: TGTGCCAGCAGCTTAGGGGAGTTGGATACGCAGTATTTT. Protein sequence: CASSLGELDTQYF.

The chain joins TRBV19 to TRBJ2-7; a possible D gene is TRBD1 (5 bases). Germline V CDR1 and CDR2: LNHDA, SQIVND (reference sequence). V was clipped by 5 bases and J by 2 bases, with 13 bases between them. The CDR3 has 14 residues. This chain's CDR3 is CASSPQGTAYEQYF. The CDR3 DNA sequence: TGTGCCAGTAGTCCTCAGGGCACGGCCTACGAGCAGTACTTC.

The rearrangement links TRBV4-1 to TRBJ2-7; D uncertain. The V and J ends lost 3 bases and 1 base respectively, with 22 bases between them. CDR3 size: 18 residues. Germline loops: CDR1 MGHRA, CDR2 YSYEKL. This chain's CDR3 is CASSHSPASPDFSYEQYF. In nucleotides, the CDR3 is TGCGCCAGCAGCCATAGTCCAGCCAGCCCCGATTTTTCCTACGAGCAGTACTTC.

The rearrangement joins TRBV19 to TRBJ2-3, with 11 positions matching TRBD2. The germline gives CDR1 LNHDA, CDR2 SQIVND (reference sequence). There are 15 residues in the CDR3. Unmatched junction bases numbered 1, after V lost 3 bases and J lost 2 bases. CDR3 amino acids: CASSMTSGTTDTQYF. CDR3 sequence (DNA): TGTGCCAGTAGTATGACTAGCGGGACCACAGATACGCAGTATTTT.

The chain carries TRBV6-5 and TRBJ1-4; 7 bases agree with TRBD1. This CDR3 comprises 15 residues. Germline V gene lookup returns CDR1 MNHEY and CDR2 SVGAGI. Germline trimming cut 0 bases from V and 8 bases from J; bases unmatched to any gene: 6. The CDR3 spells CASSYSTGSGEKLFF. The CDR3 DNA is TGTGCCAGCAGTTACTCGACAGGGAGTGGAGAAAAACTGTTTTTT.